Following are 25 T cell receptor beta chains from one sample sequenced in a study of blood T cell repertoires in COVID-19. Assay: immunoSEQ multiplex PCR; the TCRdb copy retains only in-frame clones and omits some. The sample contains tens of thousands of clones, around nine tenths of which appear only once. Sequencing was carried out using peripheral blood. The receptors here all came from a man in his fifties or sixties with active COVID-19.

This CDR3 reads CASSECRGETQYF. The CDR3 DNA is TGCGCCAGCAGTGAGTGTCGGGGGGAGACCCAGTACTTC. This chain joins TRBV10-1 and TRBJ2-5, with a tentative D call TRBD2 (6 bases). CDR3 size: 13 residues. Germline assignment: CDR1 WNHNN and CDR2 SYGVQD (reference sequence). V gave up 1 base and J gave up 5 bases, with 8 bases separating them.

The chain carries TRBV7-7 and TRBJ2-3; D not certain. The CDR3 covers 16 residues. Germline V gene lookup returns CDR1 SSHAT and CDR2 FNYEAQ (reference sequence). The germline V and J ends were trimmed by 0 bases and 0 bases, with 10 bases remaining between them. CDR3 nucleotide sequence: TGTGCCAGCAGCTTAGCGTCCGGGTCTAGCACAGATACGCAGTATTTT. Translation gives CASSLASGSSTDTQYF.

The J gene is TRBJ1-2, the V gene TRBV19; D possibly corresponds to TRBD1 (6 bases). The ends were cut back, 6 bases at V and 4 bases at J, with 18 bases in the middle. CDR1 LNHDA and CDR2 SQIVND come from the germline V gene (reference sequence). This CDR3 region has 15 residues. The CDR3 region is CASSETRGQLYGYTF. Written as DNA, the CDR3 is TGTGCCAGTAGCGAGACCAGGGGCCAACTCTATGGCTACACCTTC.

V usage is TRBV6-5 and J usage is TRBJ2-7, with 7 bases lining up with TRBD1. The V segment lost 5 bases and the J segment 0 bases; nucleotides outside the gene matches: 4. The CDR3 length is 14 residues. CDR1 is MNHEY and CDR2 is SVGAGI in the germline V gene. CDR3 amino acids: CASSIRDSSYEQYF. The CDR3 nucleotides read TGTGCCAGCAGTATCCGGGACAGCTCCTACGAGCAGTACTTC.

This CDR3 reads CASSLGTGGNEQFF. The CDR3 DNA reads TGTGCCAGCAGTTTAGGGACAGGGGGCAATGAGCAGTTCTTC. The chain uses TRBV27 and TRBJ2-1; 11 bases are shared with TRBD1. The CDR3 runs to 14 residues. V lost 2 bases and J lost 6; bases outside the gene matches: 0. Germline V gene sequence: CDR1 MNHEY, CDR2 SMNVEV (reference sequence).

J is TRBJ1-4 and V is TRBV18; D is possibly TRBD1 (6 bases). This CDR3 is built from 23 residues. CDR1 is KGHSH, CDR2 LQKENI, per germline. The V end lost 0 bases, the J end lost 0 bases, and 29 bases lay between the germline ends. CDR3 protein: CASSPPLETGPEVWYTTNEKLFF. CDR3 in DNA: TGTGCCAGCTCACCACCGCTTGAGACAGGTCCTGAGGTGTGGTACACAACTAATGAAAAACTGTTTTTT.

This chain uses TRBV5-1 with TRBJ1-1; possibly TRBD1 for D (5 bases). The germline V gene has CDR1 SGHRS and CDR2 YFSETQ. The CDR3 spans 13 residues. The V end lost 2 bases, the J end lost 5 bases, and 10 bases lay between the germline ends. The CDR3 region has the DNA TGCGCCAGCAGCTTTGGCGGGGGAACTGAAGCTTTCTTT. Amino acid sequence: CASSFGGGTEAFF.

The chain combines TRBV27 with TRBJ2-1; D may be TRBD2 (5 bases). Germline CDR1 is MNHEY and CDR2 is SMNVEV (reference sequence). The CDR3 contains 16 residues. The V end lost 3 bases, the J end lost 5 bases, and 17 bases lay between the germline ends. The CDR3 loop is CASSFLPDLVDNEQFF. The CDR3, as DNA: TGTGCCAGCAGTTTCCTGCCGGACTTGGTCGACAATGAGCAGTTCTTC.

The chain has TRBV9 and TRBJ2-2, with D possibly TRBD1 on 5 matching bases. Germline V gene data show CDR1 as SGDLS and CDR2 as YYNGEE. This CDR3 region has 14 residues. The V gene lost 6 bases and the J gene lost 3 bases, with 12 bases spanning the gap. The CDR3 loop is CASTGRAHTGELFF. The CDR3 bases are TGTGCCAGCACCGGCAGGGCGCACACCGGGGAGCTGTTTTTT.

V and J are TRBV6-5 and TRBJ1-2, with 7 bases that match TRBD1. Trimming cost V 0 bases and J 3 bases; bases outside gene matches: 4. Germline V gene lookup returns CDR1 MNHEY and CDR2 SVGAGI. The CDR3 consists of 15 residues. In DNA form, the CDR3 reads TGTGCCAGCAGTTACTCGGAAGGGGGCGACTATGGCTACACCTTC. Translation gives CASSYSEGGDYGYTF.

The chain links TRBV3-1 (or the pseudogene TRBV3-2) to TRBJ1-6, with 12 bases identical to TRBD1. CDR1 LGHDT and CDR2 YNNKEL come from the germline V gene (reference sequence). Trimming cost V 3 bases and J 10 bases; bases outside gene matches: 1. CDR3 length: 14 residues. CDR3 nucleotides: TGTGCCAGCAGCCACGGGACAGGGGGCTCACCCCTCCACTTT. Its translation is CASSHGTGGSPLHF.

The gene calls are TRBV25-1 and TRBJ2-7, with 9 positions matching TRBD1. CDR3 length equals 16 residues. After removal of 3 bases from V and 6 bases from J, the junction contained 12 bases not matched to a gene. Germline CDR1 reads MGHDK; CDR2 reads SYGVNS. The CDR3, as DNA: TGTGCCAGCAGTGACCCCCGGGACAGGGCTTTTGGCGAGCAGTACTTC. It is translated as CASSDPRDRAFGEQYF.

V usage is TRBV5-1 and J usage is TRBJ2-3, with unresolved D. The V end lost 2 bases, the J end lost 0 bases, and 16 bases lay between the germline ends. The CDR3 is 17 residues long. Germline V gene sequence: CDR1 SGHRS, CDR2 YFSETQ. CDR3 in DNA: TGCGCCAGCAGCTTTGCTAGTGTAACGGATAGCACAGATACGCAGTATTTT. Its translation is CASSFASVTDSTDTQYF.

This CDR3 is CASSQAGSKTPLHF. CDR3 nucleotide sequence: TGTGCCAGCAGCCAAGCCGGGTCCAAGACACCCCTCCACTTT. This sequence joins TRBV3-1 (or the pseudogene TRBV3-2) and TRBJ1-6; D remains unclear. Germline CDR1 reads LGHDT; CDR2 reads YNNKEL (reference sequence). V was shortened by 1 base and J by 11 bases, with 12 bases between the two germline ends. The CDR3 covers 14 residues.

The gene calls are TRBV7-9 and TRBJ2-7; TRBD2 aligns across 10 bases. Per germline, CDR1 SEHNR and CDR2 FQNEAQ (reference sequence). The V gene end was trimmed by 7 bases and the J gene end by 2 bases; junction bases not matched to a gene: 2. CDR3 length: 13 residues. The CDR3 reads CASKGLAAYEQYF. CDR3 coding DNA: TGTGCCAGCAAAGGACTAGCGGCCTACGAGCAGTACTTC.

V is TRBV24-1 and J is TRBJ2-7; TRBD1 matches at 10 bases. The germline V gene encodes CDR1 KGHDR and CDR2 SFDVKD. This CDR3 region has 15 residues. Trimming cost V 5 bases and J 4 bases; bases outside gene matches: 7. The CDR3 DNA follows: TGTGCCACCAGTGCCGCGACAGGGGGCCGGTACGAGCAGTACTTC. Amino acid sequence: CATSAATGGRYEQYF.

The chain combines TRBV10-3 with TRBJ2-7; D not certain. Germline V gene lookup returns CDR1 ENHRY and CDR2 SYGVKD. This CDR3 is 13 amino acids long. The V end lost 2 bases, the J end lost 4 bases, and 9 bases lay between the germline ends. The CDR3 sequence is CAISELGRYEQYF. The CDR3 bases are TGTGCCATCAGTGAGCTGGGCAGGTACGAGCAGTACTTC.

This sequence joins TRBV10-1 and TRBJ2-3; perhaps TRBD2 as D (6 bases). Germline loops: CDR1 WNHNN, CDR2 SYGVQD (reference sequence). This CDR3 is 16 amino acids long. Trimming took 3 bases from V and 0 from J, leaving 13 bases between them. For the CDR3, the DNA is TGCGCCAGCAGTGAAATTGGGACTGGGAGCACAGATACGCAGTATTTT. As protein: CASSEIGTGSTDTQYF.

The chain combines TRBV6-5 with TRBJ1-1, with 7 bases lining up with TRBD1. V shed 4 bases, J shed 0 bases, and the junction held 8 bases outside the gene matches. CDR3 length: 16 amino acids. Germline V CDR1 and CDR2: MNHEY, SVGAGI. Written as DNA, the CDR3 is TGTGCCAGCAGTTTTACTTTGACAGGGATGAACACTGAAGCTTTCTTT. Translation gives CASSFTLTGMNTEAFF.

This chain's CDR3 is CAWSQGLNYNEQFF. The CDR3 DNA sequence: TGTGCCTGGAGTCAGGGCCTCAACTACAATGAGCAGTTCTTC. This chain links TRBV30 with TRBJ2-1, with D possibly matching TRBD1 (5 bases). Trimming took 2 bases from V and 3 from J, leaving 11 bases between them. The CDR3 runs 14 residues. Germline lookup yields CDR1 GTSNPN and CDR2 SVGIG (reference sequence). Looking up the rest from reference TRBV30 and TRBJ2-1 gives the full variable domain: SQTIHQWPATLVQPVGSPLSLECTVEGTSNPNLYWYRQAAGRGLQLLFYSVGIGQISSEVPQNLSASRPQDRQFILSSKKLLLSDSGFYLCAWSQGLNYNEQFFGPGTRLTVL.

The gene calls are TRBV5-1 and TRBJ2-7; 9 bases fit TRBD2. This CDR3 has 15 amino acids. The V gene end was trimmed by 1 base and the J gene end by 6 bases; junction bases not matched to a gene: 8. Germline V gives CDR1 SGHRS, CDR2 YFSETQ. The CDR3 coding sequence is TGCGCCAGCAGCTTGTCGAGTAGCGGGAGTTCCGAGCAGTACTTC. This encodes CASSLSSSGSSEQYF. The full variable domain, its missing parts supplied by reference TRBV5-1 and TRBJ2-7, is KAGVTQTPRYLIKTRGQQVTLSCSPISGHRSVSWYQQTPGQGLQFLFEYFSETQRNKGNFPGRFSGRQFSNSRSEMNVSTLELGDSALYLCASSLSSSGSSEQYFGPGTRLTVT.

The rearrangement links TRBV15 to TRBJ2-2; unclear D gene. CDR1 and CDR2 (germline): LNHNV, YYDKDF (reference sequence). The CDR3 contains 15 residues. Trimming cost V 7 bases and J 4 bases, with 16 bases left between them. The CDR3 DNA is TGTGCCACCACTTCCACCGTGGTGCGCACCGGGGAGCTGTTTTTT. This sequence encodes CATTSTVVRTGELFF.

The gene calls are TRBV24-1 and TRBJ2-2, with D perhaps TRBD2 (6 bases). Germline CDR1 is KGHDR and CDR2 is SFDVKD. With 4 bases removed from V and 0 bases from J, the gap between germline ends came to 11 bases. This CDR3 spans 16 amino acids. The DNA for the CDR3 is TGTGCCACCAGTGAGCGGGGCAAAACGAACACCGGGGAGCTGTTTTTT. Protein sequence: CATSERGKTNTGELFF.

This chain connects TRBV4-1 to TRBJ2-7; 7 bases match TRBD1. V was clipped by 2 bases and J by 6 bases; unmatched bases: 22. CDR3 length equals 19 residues. Germline CDR1 MGHRA, CDR2 YSYEKL. Here the CDR3 reads CASSQSLLRQTGSSPEQYF. In nucleotides, the CDR3 is TGCGCCAGCAGCCAATCCCTCCTCAGACAGACAGGGTCTTCTCCCGAGCAGTACTTC.

The V call is TRBV10-3, the J call TRBJ1-4, with TRBD1 matching 12 bases. J lost 3 bases, V lost 10 bases, and 6 bases had no gene match. Germline CDR1 is ENHRY and CDR2 is SYGVKD. The CDR3 consists of 15 residues. CDR3 nucleotide sequence: TGTGCCACCTCGGGACAGGGGGCGTCTAATGAAAAACTGTTTTTT. Protein sequence: CATSGQGASNEKLFF.